This T cell receptor beta chain was captured in a study of blood T cell repertoires in COVID-19 (TCRdb year 2020). Turning to the overall study: Collaborator samples came from the United States, Italy and Spain and covered acute and convalescent phases of COVID-19. The material from the prospective study consisted of cDNA or gDNA derived from T cells, B-cell-depleted T cells, or PBMCs. The dataset comprised deeply sampled blood TCRbeta repertoires from subjects exposed to, actively infected with, or recovered from COVID-19. The repertoires were made available in a free public database intended to serve as a resource for research on the immune response to SARS-CoV-2. The samples were drawn from the first 160 participants of the ongoing ImmuneRACE study and from some 1,300 subjects provided by 6 global collaborators. The sample metadata nearly always contained a de-identified subject ID, COVID-19 status, age in years and sex. Where available, HLA class I and class II types were taken from metadata supplied by the sample provider and were not determined by assay-based typing.

This clone has a single count. The antigen it recognizes is unknown. Base quality data are lacking; no much larger clone is found one base away. The CDR3 measures 18 amino acids from cysteine to phenylalanine. Only the CDR3 DNA is retained, 54 bases long and in frame from the first base. Trimming removed 0 bases from V and 7 bases from J, leaving 21 bases between the germline ends. CDR1 MGHRA and CDR2 YSYEKL are derived from the germline V gene. Study-level results and caveats: The quantity of clinical and demographic metadata differed by source and by participant and was supplied without curation.

The collaborating institutions used their own protocols to collect whole blood in K2EDTA tubes. For TCRbeta analysis, collaborators shipped samples as frozen whole blood, isolated PBMCs, or DNA extracted from either of those sample types. The immunoSEQ Assay, a bias-controlled multiplex PCR, was used to amplify TCRbeta CDR3 regions from genomic DNA. For the original study's pipeline: The number of nucleated cells in each sample was estimated from the amplification of reference gene primers within the assay. Sequence reads were collapsed and filtered to measure the absolute abundance of every unique TCRbeta CDR3 rearrangement. Productive Simpson clonality was computed per sample as the square root of Simpson's diversity index over productive rearrangements. The source is immuneACCESS, and TCRdb retained only in-frame sequences with V and J called. Part of the clones is not carried over; for the studies checked, unresolved V genes explain less than half of this, and the remainder is unexplained. That table furnishes V, J and clone size, whereas the DNA furnished D and trimming. The table for this sample lists 100,000 to 150,000 clones; roughly four fifths of them were counted only once. The ten largest clonotypes hold 9% to 13% of the sample.

This receptor chain uses TRBV4-1 and TRBJ2-2; a tentative D call is TRBD1 (7 bases match). The sample comprised peripheral blood. The clonotype was recovered from a human donor in a cohort sampled during active COVID-19. The CDR3 amino acid sequence is: CASSQDLQEGARSGELFF. The nucleotides are TGCGCCAGCAGCCAAGATCTTCAGGAGGGGGCGCGCAGCGGGGAGCTGTTTTTT.